These T cell receptor beta chains were read from a single sample in a study of T-cell memory formation after mild COVID-19. TCRdb redid the calling of the 5' RACE reads with MiXCR, one entry per CDR3 protein. This sample has about 420,000 distinct CDR3 sequences; more than 20% occur once, and the top ten carry less than 15%. Input material: PBMCs or a T cell subset sorted from them (not recorded which). The receptor source for this set is an adult woman who had mild COVID-19 (a few samples of this study predate the infection). Cell type and time point are not known. Both conserved end residues are part of each CDR3. A D gene is named only where the DNA matches it firmly. A clone size is listed for some rows: how often the clone was seen (once, few, many), or a class if it is expanded.

length	D	V	J	size	CDR3	DNA
14	-	TRBV20-1	TRBJ1-3	few	CSALPHNEGNTIYF	TGCAGTGCCCTACCCCACAACGAAGGAAACACCATATATTTT
15	TRBD1	TRBV5-1	TRBJ1-1	-	CASSPQGASNTEAFF	TGCGCCAGCAGCCCGCAGGGGGCATCGAACACTGAAGCTTTCTTT
15	-	TRBV5-1	TRBJ1-5	-	CASSLEGQGGQPQHF	TGCGCCAGCAGCTTAGAGGGGCAGGGAGGTCAGCCCCAGCATTTT
15	-	TRBV12-3/TRBV12-4	TRBJ2-2	few	CASSLNPSGPGELFF	TGTGCCAGCAGTTTGAATCCTTCGGGACCGGGGGAGCTGTTTTTT
15	TRBD1	TRBV6-5	TRBJ2-7	-	CASSYGTGITYEQYF	TGTGCCAGCAGTTACGGGACAGGGATTACCTACGAGCAGTACTTC
14	TRBD1	TRBV6-5	TRBJ2-7	once	CASSYSTGGGEQYF	TGTGCCAGCAGTTACTCGACAGGGGGAGGCGAGCAGTACTTC
14	-	TRBV5-1	TRBJ2-3	-	CASSSSDNRDTQYF	TGCGCCAGCAGCTCCTCGGATAATAGAGATACGCAGTATTTT
14	-	TRBV5-1	TRBJ2-5	-	CASTEGSSQETQYF	TGCGCCAGCACGGAAGGGAGCTCTCAAGAGACCCAGTACTTC
17	-	TRBV24-1	TRBJ1-6	few	CATRGDLDRLSNSPLHF	TGTGCCACCAGAGGGGACCTAGATCGTCTGTCTAATTCACCCCTCCACTTT
15	-	TRBV4-2	TRBJ2-7	-	CASSSVRDPFYEQYF	TGTGCCAGCAGCTCCGTTCGGGACCCATTTTACGAGCAGTACTTC
15	TRBD2	TRBV20-1	TRBJ2-1	many	CSARDPTSGSGEQFF	TGCAGTGCTAGGGACCCGACTAGCGGGAGTGGGGAGCAGTTCTTC
15	-	TRBV15	TRBJ2-7	-	CATSYTATGVYEQYF	TGTGCCACCAGCTACACCGCTACGGGCGTCTACGAGCAGTACTTC
17	TRBD2	TRBV4-1	TRBJ2-1	few	CASSQTIAGGVHNEQFF	TGCGCCAGCAGCCAGACCATAGCGGGGGGAGTTCACAATGAGCAGTTCTTC
14	TRBD1	TRBV12-3/TRBV12-4	TRBJ1-2	few	CASTRDRRNYGYTF	TGTGCCAGCACCAGGGACAGGCGAAACTATGGCTACACCTTC
12	-	TRBV15	TRBJ1-2	few	CATSRDLNGYTF	TGTGCCACCAGCAGAGATCTGAATGGCTACACCTTC
16	TRBD1	TRBV12-3/TRBV12-4	TRBJ2-1	-	CASSLKGAITYNEQFF	TGTGCCAGCAGTTTAAAGGGGGCTATAACCTACAATGAGCAGTTCTTC
14	-	TRBV6-4	TRBJ2-1	-	CASSDAPSYNEQFF	TGTGCCAGCAGTGACGCCCCCTCCTACAATGAGCAGTTCTTC
14	TRBD2	TRBV27	TRBJ2-7	-	CASSEASGMDEQYF	TGTGCCAGCAGTGAGGCTAGCGGGATGGACGAGCAGTACTTC
13	-	TRBV7-3	TRBJ2-2	few	CASSPGGHGELFF	TGTGCCAGCAGCCCAGGGGGGCACGGGGAGCTGTTTTTT
16	-	TRBV6-2/TRBV6-3	TRBJ2-7	-	CASRPNVAAGTYEQYF	TGTGCCAGCAGGCCGAACGTGGCGGCGGGCACCTACGAGCAGTACTTC
18	-	TRBV7-6	TRBJ1-3	few	CASSLEGGVRTPGNTIYF	TGTGCCAGCAGCTTAGAGGGGGGGGTCAGGACCCCTGGAAACACCATATATTTT
12	-	TRBV3-1	TRBJ1-2	-	CASSQESIGYTF	TGTGCCAGCAGCCAAGAATCGATAGGGTACACCTTC
12	-	TRBV6-6	TRBJ1-1	many	CASSFLNTEAFF	TGTGCCAGCAGTTTCCTAAACACTGAAGCTTTCTTT
16	-	TRBV7-2	TRBJ2-5	few	CASTDTLAAGKETQYF	TGTGCCAGCACCGACACCCTGGCTGCGGGGAAAGAGACCCAGTACTTC
16	TRBD1	TRBV10-3	TRBJ2-7	many	CAISEIGDRGLHEQYF	TGTGCCATCAGCGAAATAGGGGACAGGGGTCTACACGAGCAGTACTTC
13	-	TRBV10-3	TRBJ2-7	few	CATQGGKVGEQYF	TGTGCCACACAGGGAGGGAAAGTGGGCGAGCAGTACTTC
12	-	TRBV19	TRBJ1-1	-	CASRSRETVAFF	TGTGCCAGCCGGAGTCGGGAGACTGTCGCTTTCTTT